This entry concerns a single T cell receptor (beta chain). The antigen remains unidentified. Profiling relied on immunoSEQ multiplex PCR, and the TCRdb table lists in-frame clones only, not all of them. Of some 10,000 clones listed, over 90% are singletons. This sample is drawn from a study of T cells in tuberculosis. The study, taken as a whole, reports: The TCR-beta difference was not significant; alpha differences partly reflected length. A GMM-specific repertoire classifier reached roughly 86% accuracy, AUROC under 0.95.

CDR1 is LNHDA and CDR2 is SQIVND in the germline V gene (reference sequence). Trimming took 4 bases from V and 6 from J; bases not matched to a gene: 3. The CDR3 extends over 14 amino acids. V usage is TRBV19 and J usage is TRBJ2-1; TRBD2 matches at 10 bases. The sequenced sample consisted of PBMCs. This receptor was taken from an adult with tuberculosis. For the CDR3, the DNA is TGTGCCAGTAGTACTAGCGGGGGTTTCAATGAGCAGTTCTTC. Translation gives CASSTSGGFNEQFF.